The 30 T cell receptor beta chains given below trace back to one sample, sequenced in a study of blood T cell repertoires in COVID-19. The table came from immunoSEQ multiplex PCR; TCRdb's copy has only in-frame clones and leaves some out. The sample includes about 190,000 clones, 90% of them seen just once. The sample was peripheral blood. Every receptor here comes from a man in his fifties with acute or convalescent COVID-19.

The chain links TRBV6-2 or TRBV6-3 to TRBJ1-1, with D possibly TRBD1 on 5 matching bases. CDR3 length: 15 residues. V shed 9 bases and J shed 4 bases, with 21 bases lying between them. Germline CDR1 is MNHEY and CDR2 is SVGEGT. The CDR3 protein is CASSTNPGVGTEAFF. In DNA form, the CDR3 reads TGTGCCAGTAGCACCAACCCGGGGGTAGGCACTGAAGCTTTCTTT.

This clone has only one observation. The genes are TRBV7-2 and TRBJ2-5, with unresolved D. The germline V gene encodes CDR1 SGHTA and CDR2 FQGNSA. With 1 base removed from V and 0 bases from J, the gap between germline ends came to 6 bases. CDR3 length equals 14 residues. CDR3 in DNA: TGTGCCAGCAGCTTAGGCGGATACCAAGAGACCCAGTACTTC. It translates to CASSLGGYQETQYF. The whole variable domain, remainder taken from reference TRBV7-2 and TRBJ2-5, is GAGVSQSPSNKVTEKGKDVELRCDPISGHTALYWYRQSLGQGLEFLIYFQGNSAPDKSGLPSDRFSAERTGGSVSTLTIQRTQQEDSAVYLCASSLGGYQETQYFGPGTRLLVL.

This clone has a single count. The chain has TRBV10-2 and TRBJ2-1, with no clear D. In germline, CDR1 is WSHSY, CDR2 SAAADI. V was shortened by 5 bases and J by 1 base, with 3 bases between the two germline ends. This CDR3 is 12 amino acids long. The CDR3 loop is CASSLSYNEQFF. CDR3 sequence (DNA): TGCGCCAGCAGTCTTTCCTACAATGAGCAGTTCTTC.

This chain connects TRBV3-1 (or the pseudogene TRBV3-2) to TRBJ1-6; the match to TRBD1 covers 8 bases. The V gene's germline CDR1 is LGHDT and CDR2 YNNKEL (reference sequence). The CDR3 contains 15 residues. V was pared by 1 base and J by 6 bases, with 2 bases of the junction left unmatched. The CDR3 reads CASSQGTGLNSPLHF. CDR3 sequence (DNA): TGTGCCAGCAGCCAAGGGACAGGGCTTAATTCACCCCTCCACTTT.

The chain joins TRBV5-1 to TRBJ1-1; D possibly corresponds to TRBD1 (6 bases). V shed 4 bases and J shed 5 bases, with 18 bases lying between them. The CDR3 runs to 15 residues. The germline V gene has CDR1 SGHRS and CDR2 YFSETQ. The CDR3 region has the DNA TGCGCCAGCAGCCCCGGAAGCGCAGGGGAGACTGAAGCTTTCTTT. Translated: CASSPGSAGETEAFF. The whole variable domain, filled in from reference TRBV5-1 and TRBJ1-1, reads KAGVTQTPRYLIKTRGQQVTLSCSPISGHRSVSWYQQTPGQGLQFLFEYFSETQRNKGNFPGRFSGRQFSNSRSEMNVSTLELGDSALYLCASSPGSAGETEAFFGQGTRLTVV.

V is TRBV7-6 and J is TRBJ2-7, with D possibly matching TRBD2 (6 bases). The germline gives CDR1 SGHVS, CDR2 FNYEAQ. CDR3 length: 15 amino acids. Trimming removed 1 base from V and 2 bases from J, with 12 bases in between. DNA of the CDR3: TGTGCCAGCAGCTTAGAGGGAGGCGGGCCCTACGAGCAGTACTTC. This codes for CASSLEGGGPYEQYF.

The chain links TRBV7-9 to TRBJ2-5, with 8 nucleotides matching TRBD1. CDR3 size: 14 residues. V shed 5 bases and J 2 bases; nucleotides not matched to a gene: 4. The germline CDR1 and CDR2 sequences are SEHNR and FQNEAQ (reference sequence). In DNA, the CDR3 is TGTGCCAGCAGCCCCGGGACAGGACAAGAGACCCAGTACTTC. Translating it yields CASSPGTGQETQYF.

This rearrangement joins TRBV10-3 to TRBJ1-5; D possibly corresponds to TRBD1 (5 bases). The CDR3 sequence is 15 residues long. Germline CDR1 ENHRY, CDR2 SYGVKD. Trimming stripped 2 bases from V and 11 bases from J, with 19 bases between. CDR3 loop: CAISEPGEGGLTQHF. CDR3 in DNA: TGTGCCATCAGTGAGCCGGGGGAAGGTGGATTGACCCAGCATTTT.

CDR3 nucleotides: TGTGCCAGCACCCTAACAGGGTCGATTGAGACCCAGTACTTC. Amino acids: CASTLTGSIETQYF. The rearrangement joins TRBV7-9 to TRBJ2-5; TRBD1 is a possible D gene (6 bases). V was cut by 7 bases and J by 5 bases, with 17 bases left in between. Germline loops: CDR1 SEHNR, CDR2 FQNEAQ (reference sequence). The CDR3 is 14 residues long.

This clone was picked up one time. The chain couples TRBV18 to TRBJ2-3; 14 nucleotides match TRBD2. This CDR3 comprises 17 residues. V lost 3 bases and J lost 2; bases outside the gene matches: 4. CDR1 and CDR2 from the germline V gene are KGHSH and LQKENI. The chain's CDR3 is CASSPLGLAGVTDTQYF. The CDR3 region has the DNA TGTGCCAGCTCACCTCTGGGACTAGCGGGAGTCACAGATACGCAGTATTTT.

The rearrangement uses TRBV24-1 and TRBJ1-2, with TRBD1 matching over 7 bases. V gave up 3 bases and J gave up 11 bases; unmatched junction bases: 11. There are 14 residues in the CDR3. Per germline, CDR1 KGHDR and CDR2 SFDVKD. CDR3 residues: CATSDPGQEEGYTF. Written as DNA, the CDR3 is TGTGCCACCAGTGATCCCGGACAGGAGGAGGGGTACACCTTC.

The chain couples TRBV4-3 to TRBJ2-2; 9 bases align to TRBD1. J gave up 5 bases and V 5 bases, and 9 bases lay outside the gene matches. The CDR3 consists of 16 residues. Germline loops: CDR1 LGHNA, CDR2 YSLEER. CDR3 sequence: CASSRGQGGLTGELFF. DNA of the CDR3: TGCGCCAGCAGCAGGGGACAGGGTGGATTGACCGGGGAGCTGTTTTTT.

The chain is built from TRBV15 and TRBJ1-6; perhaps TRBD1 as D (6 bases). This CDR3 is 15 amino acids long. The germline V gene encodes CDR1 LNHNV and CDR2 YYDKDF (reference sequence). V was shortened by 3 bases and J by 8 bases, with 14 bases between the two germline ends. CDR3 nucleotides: TGTGCCACCAGCAGCCCTACAGGGAATTATTCACCCCTCCACTTT. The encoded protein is CATSSPTGNYSPLHF. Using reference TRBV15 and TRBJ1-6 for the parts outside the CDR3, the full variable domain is DAMVIQNPRYQVTQFGKPVTLSCSQTLNHNVMYWYQQKSSQAPKLLFHYYDKDFNNEADTPDNFQSRRPNTSFCFLDIRSPGLGDTAMYLCATSSPTGNYSPLHFGNGTRLTVT.

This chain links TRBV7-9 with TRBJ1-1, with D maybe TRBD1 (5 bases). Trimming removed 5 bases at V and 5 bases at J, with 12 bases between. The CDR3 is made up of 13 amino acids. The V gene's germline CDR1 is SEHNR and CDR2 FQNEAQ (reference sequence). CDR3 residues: CASSPQEGTEAFF. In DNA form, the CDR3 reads TGTGCCAGCAGCCCCCAGGAGGGGACTGAAGCTTTCTTT.

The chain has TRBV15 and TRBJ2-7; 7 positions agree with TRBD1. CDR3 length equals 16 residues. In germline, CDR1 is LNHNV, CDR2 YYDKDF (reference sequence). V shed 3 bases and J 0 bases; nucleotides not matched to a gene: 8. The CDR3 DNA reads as TGTGCCACCAGCAGGGATAGGGGACAGACCTCCTACGAGCAGTACTTC. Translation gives CATSRDRGQTSYEQYF.

CDR3 residues: CAIRGNDRAYGYTF. In nucleotides, the CDR3 is TGTGCCATCAGGGGGAACGACAGGGCGTACGGCTACACCTTC. This chain uses TRBV10-3 with TRBJ1-2, with TRBD1 identical over 7 bases. The CDR3 covers 14 residues. The V and J ends lost 6 bases and 8 bases, in that order; junction bases with no gene match: 12. CDR1 and CDR2 from the germline V gene are ENHRY and SYGVKD.

The CDR3 DNA sequence: TGTGCCAGCAGCTTAACAGAGATGAACACTGAAGCTTTCTTT. Protein product: CASSLTEMNTEAFF. The V and J genes are TRBV7-9 and TRBJ1-1; D unclear. Trimming stripped 2 bases from V and 0 bases from J, with 7 bases between. The CDR3 spans 14 residues. In germline, CDR1 is SEHNR, CDR2 FQNEAQ (reference sequence).

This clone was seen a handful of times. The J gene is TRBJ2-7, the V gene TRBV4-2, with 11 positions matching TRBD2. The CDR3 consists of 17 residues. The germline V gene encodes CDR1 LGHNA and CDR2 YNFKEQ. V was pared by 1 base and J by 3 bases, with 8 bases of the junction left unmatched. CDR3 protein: CASSQALGTSGFYEQYF. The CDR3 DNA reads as TGTGCCAGCAGCCAAGCACTCGGGACTAGCGGCTTCTACGAGCAGTACTTC.

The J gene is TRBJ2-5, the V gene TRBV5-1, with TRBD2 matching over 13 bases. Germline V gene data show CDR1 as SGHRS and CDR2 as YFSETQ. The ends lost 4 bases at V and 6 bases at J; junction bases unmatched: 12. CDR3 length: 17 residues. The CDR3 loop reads CASSPGLAGPTGKTQYF. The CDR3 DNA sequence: TGCGCCAGCAGCCCGGGACTAGCGGGACCGACGGGGAAGACCCAGTACTTC.

The CDR3, as DNA: TGCAGTGCTAGCGACTATGGCTACACCTTC. Residues: CSASDYGYTF. This chain uses TRBV20-1 with TRBJ1-2, with D uncertain. Trimming stripped 3 bases from V and 3 bases from J, with 2 bases between. There are 10 residues in the CDR3. Germline-derived CDR1 and CDR2 are DFQATT and SNEGSKA (reference sequence).

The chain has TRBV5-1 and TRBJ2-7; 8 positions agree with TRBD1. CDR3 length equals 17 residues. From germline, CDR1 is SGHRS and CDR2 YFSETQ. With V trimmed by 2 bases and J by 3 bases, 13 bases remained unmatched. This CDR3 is CASSFGQGFPLNYEQYF. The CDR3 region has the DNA TGCGCCAGCAGCTTCGGACAGGGCTTCCCGCTGAACTACGAGCAGTACTTC.

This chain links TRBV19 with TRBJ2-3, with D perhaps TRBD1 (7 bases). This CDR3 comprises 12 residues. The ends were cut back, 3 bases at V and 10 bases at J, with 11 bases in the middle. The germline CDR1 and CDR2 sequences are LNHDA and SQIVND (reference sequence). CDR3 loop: CASSITRGAQYF. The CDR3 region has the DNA TGTGCCAGTAGTATTACCAGGGGGGCGCAGTATTTT.

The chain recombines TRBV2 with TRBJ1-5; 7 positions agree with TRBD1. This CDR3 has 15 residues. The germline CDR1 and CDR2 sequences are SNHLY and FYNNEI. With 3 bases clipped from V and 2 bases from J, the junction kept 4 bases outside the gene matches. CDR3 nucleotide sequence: TGTGCCAGCAGTGACGACAGGGCTGGCAATCAGCCCCAGCATTTT. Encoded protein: CASSDDRAGNQPQHF.

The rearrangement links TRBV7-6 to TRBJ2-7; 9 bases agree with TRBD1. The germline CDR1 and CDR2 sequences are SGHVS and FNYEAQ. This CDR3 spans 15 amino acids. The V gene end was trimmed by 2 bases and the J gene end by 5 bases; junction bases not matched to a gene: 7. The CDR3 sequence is CASSLTRDRVNEQYF. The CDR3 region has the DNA TGTGCCAGCAGCTTAACCCGGGACAGGGTCAACGAGCAGTACTTC.

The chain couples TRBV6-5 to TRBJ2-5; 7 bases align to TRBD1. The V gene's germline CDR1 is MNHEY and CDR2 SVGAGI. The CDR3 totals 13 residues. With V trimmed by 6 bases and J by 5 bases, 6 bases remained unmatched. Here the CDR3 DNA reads TGTGCCAGCAGAAAACAGGGGCCGGAGACCCAGTACTTC. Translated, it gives CASRKQGPETQYF.

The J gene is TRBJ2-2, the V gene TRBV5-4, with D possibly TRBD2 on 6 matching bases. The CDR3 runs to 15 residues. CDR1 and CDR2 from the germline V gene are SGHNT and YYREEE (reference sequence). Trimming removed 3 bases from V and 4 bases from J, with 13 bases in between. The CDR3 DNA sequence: TGTGCCAGCAGCTGGTCTGGAGGGGCCACCGGGGAGCTGTTTTTT. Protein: CASSWSGGATGELFF.

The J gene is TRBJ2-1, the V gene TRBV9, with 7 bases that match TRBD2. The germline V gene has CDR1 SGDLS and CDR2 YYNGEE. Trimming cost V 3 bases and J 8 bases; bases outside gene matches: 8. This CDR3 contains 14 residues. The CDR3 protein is CASSARLAGDEQFF. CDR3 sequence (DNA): TGTGCCAGCAGCGCTCGACTAGCCGGGGATGAGCAGTTCTTC. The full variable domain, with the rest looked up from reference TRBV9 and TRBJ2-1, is DSGVTQTPKHLITATGQRVTLRCSPRSGDLSVYWYQQSLDQGLQFLIQYYNGEERAKGNILERFSAQQFPDLHSELNLSSLELGDSALYFCASSARLAGDEQFFGPGTRLTVL.

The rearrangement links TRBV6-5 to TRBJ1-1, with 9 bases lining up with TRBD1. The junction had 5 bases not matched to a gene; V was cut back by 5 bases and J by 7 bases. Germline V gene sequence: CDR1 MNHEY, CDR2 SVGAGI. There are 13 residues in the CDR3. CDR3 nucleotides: TGTGCCAGCAGTCGGGACAGGGAGGGTGAAGCTTTCTTT. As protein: CASSRDREGEAFF.

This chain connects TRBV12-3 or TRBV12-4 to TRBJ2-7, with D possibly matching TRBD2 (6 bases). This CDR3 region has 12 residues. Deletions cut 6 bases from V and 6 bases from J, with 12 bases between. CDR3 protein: CASSDGGIEQYF. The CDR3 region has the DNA TGTGCCAGCAGCGATGGCGGGATCGAGCAGTACTTC.

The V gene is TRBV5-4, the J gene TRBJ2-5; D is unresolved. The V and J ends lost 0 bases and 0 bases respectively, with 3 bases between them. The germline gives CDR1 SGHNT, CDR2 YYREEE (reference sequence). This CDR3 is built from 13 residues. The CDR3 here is CASSLVYQETQYF. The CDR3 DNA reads TGTGCCAGCAGCTTGGTCTACCAAGAGACCCAGTACTTC.